Following are 20 T cell receptor beta chains from one sample sequenced in a study of blood T cell repertoires in COVID-19. Sequencing used immunoSEQ multiplex PCR; TCRdb keeps in-frame clones, though not all of them. The data show 95,000 to 150,000 clones, with 80% to 85% seen just once and over 3% held by the top ten. Sequenced input: PBMCs or T cells enriched from blood (not recorded which). All receptors come from a woman younger than 45 who had recovered from COVID-19.

The chain's CDR3 is CSVEAHRSGAFF. The CDR3 coding sequence is TGCAGCGTTGAGGCCCACCGTAGCGGAGCTTTCTTT. V usage is TRBV29-1 and J usage is TRBJ1-1; D unresolved. Deletions cut 3 bases from V and 10 bases from J, with 15 bases between. The CDR3 length is 12 residues. In germline, CDR1 is SQVTM, CDR2 ANQGSEA.

The sample holds one count of this clone. The chain links TRBV30 to TRBJ1-1; 8 nucleotides agree with TRBD1. The germline V gene encodes CDR1 GTSNPN and CDR2 SVGIG (reference sequence). Losses at the gene ends were 4 bases for V and 4 bases for J; bases not matched to a gene: 8. The CDR3 extends over 14 amino acids. The CDR3 sequence is CAWTLTGVGTEAFF. CDR3 nucleotides: TGTGCCTGGACTCTGACAGGGGTGGGCACTGAAGCTTTCTTT.

The rearrangement links TRBV9 to TRBJ2-2; 9 bases match TRBD2. Unmatched junction bases numbered 10, after V lost 0 bases and J lost 7 bases. This CDR3 is built from 17 residues. The germline V gene has CDR1 SGDLS and CDR2 YYNGEE. CDR3 nucleotides: TGTGCCAGCAGCGTAGCTTCGAGCGGGAGGAATGGCGGGGAGCTGTTTTTT. Protein: CASSVASSGRNGGELFF.

This sequence joins TRBV9 and TRBJ1-1; D uncertain. The CDR3 has 15 amino acids. Per germline, CDR1 SGDLS and CDR2 YYNGEE. Trimming cost V 4 bases and J 1 base, with 14 bases left between them. The CDR3 bases are TGTGCCAGCAGCCCATACTCGAACCGGAACACTGAAGCTTTCTTT. It codes for CASSPYSNRNTEAFF.

The CDR3 coding sequence is TGCGCCAGCAGCAGCGGACAGGGGCCTGGAAACACCATATATTTT. Protein product: CASSSGQGPGNTIYF. The chain carries TRBV5-1 and TRBJ1-3; the match to TRBD1 covers 9 bases. With 4 bases clipped from V and 2 bases from J, the junction kept 4 bases outside the gene matches. CDR1 is SGHRS, CDR2 YFSETQ, per germline. This CDR3 is built from 15 residues.

This chain links TRBV6-5 with TRBJ1-2, with D uncertain. The germline V gene has CDR1 MNHEY and CDR2 SVGAGI. V shed 0 bases and J shed 8 bases, with 7 bases lying between them. This CDR3 is 12 amino acids long. CDR3 region: CASSYSPVGYTF. In DNA form, the CDR3 reads TGTGCCAGCAGTTACTCTCCCGTAGGCTACACCTTC.

This sequence joins TRBV7-3 and TRBJ1-1; 11 bases are a match to TRBD1. J lost 11 bases, V lost 5 bases, and 7 bases had no gene match. The CDR3 is 13 residues long. Germline CDR1 and CDR2: SGHTA and FQGTGA. The CDR3 loop reads CASSAGQGVDAFF. The CDR3 region has the DNA TGTGCCAGCAGCGCGGGACAGGGGGTTGACGCTTTCTTT.

The rearrangement joins TRBV6-6 to TRBJ1-5, with D maybe TRBD1 (5 bases). Trimming cost V 2 bases and J 0 bases, with 5 bases left between them. Germline V gene data show CDR1 as MNHNY and CDR2 as SVGAGI (reference sequence). The CDR3 contains 14 residues. The CDR3 nucleotides read TGTGCCAGCAGTTACAGGGGTAGCAATCAGCCCCAGCATTTT. This gives the protein CASSYRGSNQPQHF.

V usage is TRBV5-8 and J usage is TRBJ2-7; 7 bases line up with TRBD1. Trimming cost V 5 bases and J 1 base; bases outside gene matches: 6. The CDR3 runs 14 residues. Looked up from germline, CDR1 is SGHTS and CDR2 is YDEGEE. The CDR3 loop reads CASSQDRQSYEQYF. CDR3 sequence (DNA): TGTGCCAGCAGTCAGGACAGGCAATCCTACGAGCAGTACTTC.

The chain employs TRBV7-3 and TRBJ1-2; TRBD1 agrees at 7 bases. The CDR3 runs to 16 residues. Germline CDR1 is SGHTA and CDR2 is FQGTGA. V lost 2 bases to trimming and J lost 7 bases; unmatched junction nucleotides: 13. CDR3 in DNA: TGTGCCAGCAGCTTACGACCCCGGGACAGAGACACTGGCTACACCTTC. This encodes CASSLRPRDRDTGYTF.

The chain links TRBV27 to TRBJ1-1; 10 nucleotides align to TRBD1. From germline, CDR1 is MNHEY and CDR2 SMNVEV (reference sequence). J was trimmed by 5 bases and V by 3 bases; bases with no gene match: 9. The CDR3 is 16 residues long. Here the CDR3 reads CASSFSGTGDGTEAFF. The CDR3 nucleotides are TGTGCCAGCAGTTTCTCCGGGACAGGGGATGGTACTGAAGCTTTCTTT.

The CDR3 protein is CASSLLGRKDQPQHF. CDR3 in DNA: TGTGCCAGCAGCTTGTTGGGGAGAAAGGATCAGCCCCAGCATTTT. This rearrangement joins TRBV5-6 to TRBJ1-5, with D uncertain. The germline gives CDR1 SGHDT, CDR2 YYEEEE. CDR3 length: 15 amino acids. Trimming shortened V by 1 base and J by 5 bases, and 13 bases separated the two germline ends.

The chain joins TRBV27 to TRBJ1-5, with D maybe TRBD1 (6 bases). The CDR3 runs 18 residues. Germline V CDR1 and CDR2: MNHEY, SMNVEV (reference sequence). The germline V and J ends were trimmed by 5 bases and 4 bases, with 24 bases remaining between them. The CDR3 nucleotides are TGTGCCAGCAGTCCAGGGGCTCCTGGGAGGGTAAAGAATCAGCCCCAGCATTTT. It encodes CASSPGAPGRVKNQPQHF.

This chain links TRBV5-4 with TRBJ1-1; perhaps TRBD1 as D (5 bases). The V end was cut by 4 bases, the J end by 4 bases, with 17 bases between. The CDR3 contains 15 residues. Germline CDR1 SGHNT, CDR2 YYREEE (reference sequence). The CDR3 bases are TGTGCCAGCAGCCCCCCTATCGGGGGTGGCACTGAAGCTTTCTTT. Amino acids: CASSPPIGGGTEAFF.

The J gene is TRBJ1-1, the V gene TRBV9; D not resolved. Trimming pared 3 bases from V and 0 bases from J, leaving 9 bases between. CDR3 size: 14 residues. The germline CDR1 and CDR2 sequences are SGDLS and YYNGEE. CDR3 DNA sequence: TGTGCCAGCAGCGCCAGGCAGATGAACACTGAAGCTTTCTTT. Protein product: CASSARQMNTEAFF.

The chain couples TRBV5-6 to TRBJ1-1, with a tentative D call TRBD1 (6 bases). The CDR3 length is 15 residues. The V and J ends lost 2 bases and 4 bases respectively, with 15 bases between them. CDR1 and CDR2 from the germline V gene are SGHDT and YYEEEE. This CDR3 reads CASSFAGPRGTEAFF. As DNA, the CDR3 is TGTGCCAGCAGCTTTGCTGGACCCAGGGGCACTGAAGCTTTCTTT.

This clone was seen a single time. The chain recombines TRBV10-1 with TRBJ2-4; TRBD1 matches 7 bases. The germline V gene has CDR1 WNHNN and CDR2 SYGVQD (reference sequence). The CDR3 spans 15 residues. V lost 6 bases to trimming and J lost 1 base; unmatched junction nucleotides: 6. CDR3 in amino acids: CASRTTGAAKNIQYF. The DNA of the CDR3 is TGCGCCAGCAGGACAACAGGGGCGGCCAAAAACATTCAGTACTTC.

The gene calls are TRBV4-1 and TRBJ1-5; 7 bases align to TRBD1. CDR1 MGHRA and CDR2 YSYEKL come from the germline V gene. The CDR3 totals 15 residues. V lost 3 bases and J lost 6; bases outside the gene matches: 8. The CDR3 DNA reads TGCGCCAGCAGCCAGCCGGTCACAGGGGTTCAGCCCCAGCATTTT. Its protein is CASSQPVTGVQPQHF.

The DNA for the CDR3 is TGTGCCAGCAGTGATGTTCCAGGGGCCGTAGACTCCTGGAACACCGGGGAGCTGTTTTTT. It translates to CASSDVPGAVDSWNTGELFF. The chain is built from TRBV6-1 and TRBJ2-2, with D tentatively TRBD1 (6 bases). Per the germline V gene, CDR1 is MNHNS and CDR2 is SASEGT. V was cut by 3 bases and J by 1 base, with 24 bases left in between. The CDR3 consists of 20 residues.

The chain couples TRBV18 to TRBJ2-3; tentatively, D is TRBD2 (6 bases). Germline V gene sequence: CDR1 KGHSH, CDR2 LQKENI. V dropped 1 base and J dropped 1 base, with 12 bases sitting between them. CDR3 length: 16 amino acids. The CDR3 region has the DNA TGTGCCAGCTCACCACAGGGCCGCGGGGGCACAGATACGCAGTATTTT. Translated, it gives CASSPQGRGGTDTQYF.